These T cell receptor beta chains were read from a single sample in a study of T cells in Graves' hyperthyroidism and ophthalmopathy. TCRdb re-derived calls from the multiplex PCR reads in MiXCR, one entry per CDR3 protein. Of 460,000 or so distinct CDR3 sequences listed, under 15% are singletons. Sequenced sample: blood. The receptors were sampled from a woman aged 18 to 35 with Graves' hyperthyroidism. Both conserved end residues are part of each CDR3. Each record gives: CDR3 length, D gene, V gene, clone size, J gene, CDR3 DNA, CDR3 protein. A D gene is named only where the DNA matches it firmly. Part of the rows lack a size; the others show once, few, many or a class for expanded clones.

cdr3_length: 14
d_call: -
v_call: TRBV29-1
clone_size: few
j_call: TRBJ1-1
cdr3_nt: TGCAGCGTTGAAGCCCCAGGGGAGAGTACTGAAGCTTTCTTT
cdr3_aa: CSVEAPGESTEAFF

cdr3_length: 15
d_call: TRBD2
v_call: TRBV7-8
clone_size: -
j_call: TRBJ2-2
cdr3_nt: TGTGCCAGCAGCCTAGCGGGAGTAGGCGGCGGGGAGCTGTTTTTT
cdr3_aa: CASSLAGVGGGELFF

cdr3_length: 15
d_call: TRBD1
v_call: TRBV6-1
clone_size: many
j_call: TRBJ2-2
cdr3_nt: TGTGCCAGCAGTCAGGACAGGGGGCATACCGGGGAGCTGTTTTTT
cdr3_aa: CASSQDRGHTGELFF

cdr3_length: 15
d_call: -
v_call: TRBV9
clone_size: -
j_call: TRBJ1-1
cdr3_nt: TGTGCCAGCAGCGTCGGAGGGGTATTGAACACTGAAGCTTTCTTT
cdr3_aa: CASSVGGVLNTEAFF

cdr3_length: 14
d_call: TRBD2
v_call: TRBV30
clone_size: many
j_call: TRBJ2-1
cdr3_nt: TGTGCCTGGAATAGCGGGAGGGCCCAGGGTGAGCAGTTCTTC
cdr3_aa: CAWNSGRAQGEQFF

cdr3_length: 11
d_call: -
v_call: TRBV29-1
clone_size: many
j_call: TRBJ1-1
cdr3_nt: TGCAGCGTTTACAGGAGCACTGAAGCTTTCTTT
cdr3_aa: CSVYRSTEAFF

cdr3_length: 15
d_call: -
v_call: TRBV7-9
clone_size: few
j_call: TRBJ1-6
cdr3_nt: TGTGCCAGCAGCTTCACAGTTGATTATAATTCACCCCTCCACTTT
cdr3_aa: CASSFTVDYNSPLHF

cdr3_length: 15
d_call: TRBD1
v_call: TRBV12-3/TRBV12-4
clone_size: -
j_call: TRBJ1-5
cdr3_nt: TGTGCCAGCAAAACCGGGACAGGGGTCAATCAGCCCCAGCATTTT
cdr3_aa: CASKTGTGVNQPQHF

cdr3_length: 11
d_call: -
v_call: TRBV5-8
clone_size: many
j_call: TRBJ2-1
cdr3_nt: TGTGCCAGCACGGGAAGGGATGAGCAGTTCTTC
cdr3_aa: CASTGRDEQFF

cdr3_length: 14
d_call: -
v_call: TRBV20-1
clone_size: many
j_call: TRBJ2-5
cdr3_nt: TGCAGTGCTAAGGGAGCCAGTCCCCAAGAGACCCAGTACTTC
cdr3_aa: CSAKGASPQETQYF

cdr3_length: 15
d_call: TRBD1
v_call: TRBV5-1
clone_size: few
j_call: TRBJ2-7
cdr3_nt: TGCGCCAGCAGCTTCGAAGACAGGGCCCCCTACGAGCAGTACTTC
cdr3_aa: CASSFEDRAPYEQYF

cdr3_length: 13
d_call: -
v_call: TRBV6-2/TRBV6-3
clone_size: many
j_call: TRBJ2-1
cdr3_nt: TGTGCCAGCAACCACGGGGCGGAGGGGGGGCAGTTCTTC
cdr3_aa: CASNHGAEGGQFF

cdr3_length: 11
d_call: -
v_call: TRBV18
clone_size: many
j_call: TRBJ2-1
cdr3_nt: TGTGCCAGCCGCTCCGGCTATGAGCAGTTCTTC
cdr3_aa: CASRSGYEQFF

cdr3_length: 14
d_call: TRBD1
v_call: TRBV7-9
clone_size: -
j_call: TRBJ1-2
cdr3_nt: TGTGCCAGCAGCTTAGAACAGGGGAGCTATGGCTACACCTTC
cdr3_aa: CASSLEQGSYGYTF

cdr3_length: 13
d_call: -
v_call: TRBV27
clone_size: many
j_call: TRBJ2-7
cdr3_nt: TGTGCCAGCAGGGTGTTGGGGGCGGACGAGCAGTACTTC
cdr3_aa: CASRVLGADEQYF

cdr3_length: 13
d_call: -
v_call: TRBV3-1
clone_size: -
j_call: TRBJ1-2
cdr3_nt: TGTGCCAGCACCAGGACCTGGGGGCAAGGCTACACCTTC
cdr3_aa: CASTRTWGQGYTF

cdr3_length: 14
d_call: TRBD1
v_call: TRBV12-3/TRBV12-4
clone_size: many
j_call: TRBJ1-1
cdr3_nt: TGTGCCAGCAGCCACACTACAGGGGGCACTGAAGCTTTCTTT
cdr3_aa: CASSHTTGGTEAFF

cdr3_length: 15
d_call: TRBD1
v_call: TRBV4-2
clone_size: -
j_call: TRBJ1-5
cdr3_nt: TGTGCCAGCAGCCAAGGGGGACAGGGAAATCAGCCCCAGCATTTT
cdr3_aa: CASSQGGQGNQPQHF

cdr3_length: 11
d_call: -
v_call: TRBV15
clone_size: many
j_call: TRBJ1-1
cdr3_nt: TGTGCCACCAGCAGGGCCACTGAAGCTTTCTTT
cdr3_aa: CATSRATEAFF

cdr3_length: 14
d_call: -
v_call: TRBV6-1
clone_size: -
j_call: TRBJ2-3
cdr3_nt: TGTGCCAGCAGTACGGGACTTGGGGCAGATACGCAGTATTTT
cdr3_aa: CASSTGLGADTQYF

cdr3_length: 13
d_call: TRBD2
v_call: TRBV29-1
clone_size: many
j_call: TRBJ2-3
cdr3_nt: TGCAGCGCCCCAGCGGGAGGCACAGATACGCAGTATTTT
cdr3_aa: CSAPAGGTDTQYF

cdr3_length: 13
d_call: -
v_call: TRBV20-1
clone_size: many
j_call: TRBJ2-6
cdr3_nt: TGCAGTGCTCATCCAACTGGGGCCAACGTCCTGACTTTC
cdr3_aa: CSAHPTGANVLTF

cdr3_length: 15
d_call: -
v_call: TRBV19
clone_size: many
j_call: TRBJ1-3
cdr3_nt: TGTGCCAGTAGCAACCGCTGGGACTCTGGAAACACCATATATTTT
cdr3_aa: CASSNRWDSGNTIYF

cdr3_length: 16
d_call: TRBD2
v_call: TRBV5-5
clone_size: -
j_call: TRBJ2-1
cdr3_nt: TGTGCCAGCAGCTTGGTAAGCGGGAGGAAGTACAATGAGCAGTTCTTC
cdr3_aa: CASSLVSGRKYNEQFF

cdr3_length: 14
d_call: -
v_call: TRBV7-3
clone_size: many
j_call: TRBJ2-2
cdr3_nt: TGTGCCAGCAGCTCCGGACTCAACACCGGGGAGCTGTTTTTT
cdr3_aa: CASSSGLNTGELFF

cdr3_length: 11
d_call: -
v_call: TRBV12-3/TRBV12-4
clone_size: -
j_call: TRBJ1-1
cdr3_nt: TGTGCCAGCAGTCGAAACACTGAAGCTCTCTTT
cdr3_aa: CASSRNTEALF

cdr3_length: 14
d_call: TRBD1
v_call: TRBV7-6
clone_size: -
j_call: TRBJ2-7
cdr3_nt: TGTGCCAGCAGTCCCGGGACAGGGGTCCACGAGCAGTACTTC
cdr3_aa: CASSPGTGVHEQYF

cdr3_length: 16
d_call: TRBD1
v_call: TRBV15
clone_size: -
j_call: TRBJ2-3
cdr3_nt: TGTGCCACCAGCAGCGGGACAGGGGGTGGTACAGATACGCAGTATTTT
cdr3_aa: CATSSGTGGGTDTQYF

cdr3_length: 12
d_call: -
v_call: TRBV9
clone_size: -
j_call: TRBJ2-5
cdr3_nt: TGTGCCACCAGCGTCCCTGGAGAGACCCAGTACTTC
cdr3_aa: CATSVPGETQYF

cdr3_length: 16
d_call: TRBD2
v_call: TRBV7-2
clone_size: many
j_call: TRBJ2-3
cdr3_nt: TGTGCCAGCAGCTCCCGGACTAGCGGGAGACCAGATACGCAGTATTTT
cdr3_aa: CASSSRTSGRPDTQYF

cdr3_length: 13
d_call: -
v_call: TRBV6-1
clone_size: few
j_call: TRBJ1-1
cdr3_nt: TGTGCCAGCAGAATTCAGAAGAACACTGAAGCTTTCTTT
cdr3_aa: CASRIQKNTEAFF

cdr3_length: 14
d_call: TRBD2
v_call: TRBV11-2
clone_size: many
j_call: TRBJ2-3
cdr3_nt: TGTGCCAGCAGCTACGGACTAGAGACGAGAACGCAGTATTTT
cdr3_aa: CASSYGLETRTQYF

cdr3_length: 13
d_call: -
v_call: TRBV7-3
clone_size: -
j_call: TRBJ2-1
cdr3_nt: TGTGCCAGCAGCACCGGGACTGTTAATGAGCAGTCCTTC
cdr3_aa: CASSTGTVNEQSF

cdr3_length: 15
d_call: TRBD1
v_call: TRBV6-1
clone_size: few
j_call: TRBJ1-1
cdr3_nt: TGTGCCAGCAGAGGCAGGGGGGTCGGGAACACTGAAGCTTTCTTT
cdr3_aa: CASRGRGVGNTEAFF

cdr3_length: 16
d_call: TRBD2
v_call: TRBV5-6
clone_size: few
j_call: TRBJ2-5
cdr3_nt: TGTGCCAGCAGCGCTCGGACTAGCGGCTTCCAAGAGACCCAGTACTTC
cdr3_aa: CASSARTSGFQETQYF

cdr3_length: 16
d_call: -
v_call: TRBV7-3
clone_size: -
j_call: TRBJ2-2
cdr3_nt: TGTGCCAGCAGCTTAAAAAAGACATCGAACACCGGGGAGCTGTTTTTT
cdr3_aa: CASSLKKTSNTGELFF

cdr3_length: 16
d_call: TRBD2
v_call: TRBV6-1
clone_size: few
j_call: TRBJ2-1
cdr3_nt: TGTGCCAGCAGTGAGGGGCTAGCGGACCTTTACAATGAGCAGTTCTTC
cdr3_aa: CASSEGLADLYNEQFF

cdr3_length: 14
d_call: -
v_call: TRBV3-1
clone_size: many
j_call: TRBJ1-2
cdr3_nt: TGTGCCAGCAGCCAAGATACCGGGTTCTATGGCTACACCTTC
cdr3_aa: CASSQDTGFYGYTF

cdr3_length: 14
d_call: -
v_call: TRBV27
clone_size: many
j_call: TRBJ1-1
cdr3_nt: TGTGCCAGCACGAGGGACGGAATGAACACTGAAGCTTTCTTT
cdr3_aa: CASTRDGMNTEAFF

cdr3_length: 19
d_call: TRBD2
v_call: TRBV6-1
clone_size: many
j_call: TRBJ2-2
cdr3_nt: TGTGCCAGCAGTGAAAGGGCTAGCGGGAGATGGTCGAACACCGGGGAGCTGTTTTTT
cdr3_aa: CASSERASGRWSNTGELFF

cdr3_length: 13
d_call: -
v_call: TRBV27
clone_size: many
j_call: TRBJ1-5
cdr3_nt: TGTGCCAGCAGTTTCGCTCACACGGGGCCCCAGCATTTT
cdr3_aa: CASSFAHTGPQHF

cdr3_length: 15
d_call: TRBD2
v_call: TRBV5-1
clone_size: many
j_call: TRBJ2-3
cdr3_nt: TGCGCCAGCAGCTGGGGGACTAGCGGCACAGATACGCAGTATTTT
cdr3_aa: CASSWGTSGTDTQYF

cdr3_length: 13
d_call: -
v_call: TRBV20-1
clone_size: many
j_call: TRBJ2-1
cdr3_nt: TGCAGTGCTAGAGAGCTAGCGAGGAATGAGCAGTTCTTC
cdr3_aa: CSARELARNEQFF

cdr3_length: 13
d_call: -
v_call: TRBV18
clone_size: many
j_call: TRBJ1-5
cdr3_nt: TGTGCCAGCTCACTTGGGAACTTTCAGCCCCAGCATTTT
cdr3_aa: CASSLGNFQPQHF

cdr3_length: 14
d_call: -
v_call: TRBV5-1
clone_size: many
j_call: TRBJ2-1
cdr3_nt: TGCGCCAGCAGTTCCGCGTCGGGCCCTCTTGAGCAGTTCTTC
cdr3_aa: CASSSASGPLEQFF

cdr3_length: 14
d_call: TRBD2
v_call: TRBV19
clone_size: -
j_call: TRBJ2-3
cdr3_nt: TGTGCCAGTACTCAGGGACTAGGAACAGATACGCAGTATTTT
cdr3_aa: CASTQGLGTDTQYF

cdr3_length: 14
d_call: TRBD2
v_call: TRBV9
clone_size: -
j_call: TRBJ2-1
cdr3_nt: TGTGCCAGCAGCGCAGAGACTAGCGGGACCCGGCAGTTCTTC
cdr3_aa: CASSAETSGTRQFF

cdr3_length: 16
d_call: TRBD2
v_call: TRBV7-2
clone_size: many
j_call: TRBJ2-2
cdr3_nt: TGTGCCAGCAGCTTAGGCGGCGGGAGGGCCGCCGGGGAGCTGTTTTTT
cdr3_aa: CASSLGGGRAAGELFF

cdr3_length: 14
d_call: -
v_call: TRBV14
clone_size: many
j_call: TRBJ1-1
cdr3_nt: TGTGCCAGCAGCCTTCACAGGGAGGCCACTGAAGCTTTCTTT
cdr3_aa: CASSLHREATEAFF

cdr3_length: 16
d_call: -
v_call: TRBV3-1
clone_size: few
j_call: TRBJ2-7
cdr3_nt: TGTGCCAGCAGCCACCCCACCCGGGCAAGCCTAGTCGAGCAGTACTTC
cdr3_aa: CASSHPTRASLVEQYF

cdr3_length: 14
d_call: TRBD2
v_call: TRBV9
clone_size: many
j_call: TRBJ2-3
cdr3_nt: TGTGCCAGCAGCGTAAGGACTAGCGTGGATACGCAGTATTTT
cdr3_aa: CASSVRTSVDTQYF

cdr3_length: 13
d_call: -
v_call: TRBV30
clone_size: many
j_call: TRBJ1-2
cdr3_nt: TGTGCCTGGAGCGCATACATGACTTATGGCTACACCTTC
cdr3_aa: CAWSAYMTYGYTF

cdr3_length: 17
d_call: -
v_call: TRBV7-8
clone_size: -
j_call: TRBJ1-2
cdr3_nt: TGTGCCAGCATCCACCCGAAGGAAGGGCAGCTCAACTATGGCTACACCTTC
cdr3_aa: CASIHPKEGQLNYGYTF

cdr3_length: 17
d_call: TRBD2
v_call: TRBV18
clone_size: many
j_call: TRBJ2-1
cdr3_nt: TGTGCCAGCTCACCAAGAGGACTAGCGGGAGTAGAGAATGAGCAGTTCTTC
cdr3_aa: CASSPRGLAGVENEQFF